This TCR beta chain was documented in a study of blood T cells in healthy people across ages. The CDR3 consists of 14 residues. The germline gives CDR1 LGHDT, CDR2 YNNKEL (reference sequence). With 5 bases removed from V and 0 bases from J, the gap between germline ends came to 11 bases. A second PCR, run for roughly 7 to 11 cycles, used a sample-barcoded 5' primer plus a J-beta primer mix. Each CDR3 protein is one row after TCRdb ran MiXCR on the 5' RACE reads. The sample has 1.5 million to 1.8 million distinct CDR3 sequences, approximately 39% seen once. The specimen was blood. The chain is built from TRBV3-1 and TRBJ2-7; maybe TRBD1 (5 bases). The receptor's source is a woman under 30 in good health. The chain's CDR3 is CASSDSASSYEQYF. The CDR3 nucleotides are TGTGCCAGCAGCGACAGTGCTAGCTCCTACGAGCAGTACTTC.